The 17 T cell receptor beta chains listed next were all sequenced from one sample in a study of T-cell memory formation after mild COVID-19. TCRdb used MiXCR to reprocess the 5' RACE reads, holding one entry per CDR3 protein. The sample holds approximately 400,000 distinct CDR3 sequences; about 20% are singletons and the top ten take around a fifth. Sequencing input: PBMCs or a T cell subset sorted from them (not recorded which). The receptors shown here come from a man younger than 35 who had mild COVID-19 (a few samples of this study predate the infection). Cell type and time point are not known.

CDR3 sequence (DNA): TGCGCCAGCAGCGTGGACAACCGAGTTTATAATTCACCCCTCCACTTT. Translated, it gives CASSVDNRVYNSPLHF. The rearrangement links TRBV5-1 to TRBJ1-6, with D possibly matching TRBD1 (5 bases). The V end was cut by 4 bases, the J end by 4 bases, with 15 bases between. This CDR3 has 16 residues. The germline gives CDR1 SGHRS, CDR2 YFSETQ.

This clonotype was detected a few times. The rearrangement joins TRBV27 to TRBJ1-6, with no clear D. Looked up from germline, CDR1 is MNHEY and CDR2 is SMNVEV (reference sequence). This CDR3 region has 14 residues. Between the trimmed V and J ends, which lost 8 bases and 9 bases, there was a span of 17 bases. CDR3 bases: TGTGCCAGCCGGTGGCGGAGGGCATTTTCACCCCTCCACTTT. It codes for CASRWRRAFSPLHF.

This clonotype was recorded a few times. The chain employs TRBV7-2 and TRBJ2-7; TRBD1 matches at 11 bases. The CDR3 sequence is 16 residues long. Germline V gene data show CDR1 as SGHTA and CDR2 as FQGNSA. V was clipped by 6 bases and J by 5 bases; unmatched bases: 12. The CDR3 here is CASSPGGTGGIHEQYV. As DNA, the CDR3 is TGTGCCAGCAGTCCCGGGGGGACAGGGGGTATCCACGAGCAGTACGTC.

The chain carries TRBV29-1 and TRBJ2-5; possible D gene TRBD2, 5 bases. This CDR3 spans 11 amino acids. V was cut by 0 bases and J by 11 bases, with 10 bases left in between. Germline CDR1 and CDR2: SQVTM and ANQGSEA. The CDR3 bases are TGCAGCGTTGAAGATAGGGAGAAGCAGTACTTC. This translates into CSVEDREKQYF.

The rearrangement links TRBV5-1 to TRBJ2-7; the D gene is possibly TRBD2 (6 bases). Trimming removed 3 bases at V and 6 bases at J, with 13 bases between. CDR1 and CDR2 (germline): SGHRS, YFSETQ. The CDR3 runs 13 residues. CDR3 loop: CASSSGTPGEQYF. The CDR3 region has the DNA TGCGCCAGCAGCTCCGGGACTCCCGGCGAGCAGTACTTC.

This clonotype was seen more than once but under ten times. The CDR3 coding sequence is TGCGCCAGCAGCGCCGGACCTAGCGGGGGCGGAGAGACCCAGTACTTC. Translating it yields CASSAGPSGGGETQYF. The chain employs TRBV4-3 and TRBJ2-5; 10 positions agree with TRBD2. Germline CDR1 and CDR2: LGHNA and YSLEER. The CDR3 length is 16 residues. The trim removed 5 bases at V and 4 bases at J, leaving 10 bases unmatched.

V and J are TRBV4-2 and TRBJ1-3; D remains unclear. CDR3 length: 15 residues. V shed 0 bases and J shed 3 bases, with 9 bases lying between them. Germline values: CDR1 LGHNA, CDR2 YNFKEQ. The CDR3 protein is CASSQDEGGGNTIYF. CDR3 DNA sequence: TGTGCCAGCAGCCAAGACGAGGGAGGTGGAAACACCATATATTTT.

The chain is built from TRBV7-9 and TRBJ2-7; weak D call: TRBD2 (6 bases). The germline V gene has CDR1 SEHNR and CDR2 FQNEAQ (reference sequence). Trimming stripped 1 base from V and 7 bases from J, with 14 bases between. CDR3 length equals 14 residues. The chain's CDR3 is CASSLEWPGSEQYF. The CDR3 region has the DNA TGTGCCAGCAGCTTAGAATGGCCCGGGAGTGAGCAGTACTTC.

The chain couples TRBV7-6 to TRBJ1-5; 7 bases agree with TRBD1. CDR1 and CDR2 (germline): SGHVS, FNYEAQ. There are 20 residues in the CDR3. V shed 1 base and J 2 bases; nucleotides not matched to a gene: 17. The CDR3: CASSLEWSGGIHVGNQPQHF. The CDR3 DNA is TGTGCCAGCAGCTTAGAGTGGTCAGGGGGGATCCACGTAGGCAATCAGCCCCAGCATTTT.

This clonotype was seen a handful of times. V usage is TRBV6-4 and J usage is TRBJ2-5; 7 bases are shared with TRBD1. CDR1 MRHNA and CDR2 SNTAGT come from the germline V gene. The CDR3 totals 13 residues. With 9 bases clipped from V and 9 bases from J, the junction kept 13 bases outside the gene matches. This CDR3 reads CAREGAATGAQYF. The CDR3 bases are TGTGCCAGAGAGGGGGCGGCAACTGGGGCCCAGTACTTC.

The chain couples TRBV7-3 to TRBJ1-3, with D unclear. In germline, CDR1 is SGHTA, CDR2 FQGTGA. The germline V and J ends were trimmed by 2 bases and 0 bases, with 8 bases remaining between them. The CDR3 is 15 amino acids. CDR3 coding DNA: TGTGCCAGCAGCTTAGTTCCGGGCTCTGGAAACACCATATATTTT. It encodes CASSLVPGSGNTIYF.

This clonotype was recorded at least ten times. The V and J genes are TRBV6-5 and TRBJ2-1; 12 bases map to TRBD2. CDR3 length: 15 residues. Trimming at V came to 2 bases and at J to 12 bases, leaving 8 bases not matched to a gene. Germline lookup yields CDR1 MNHEY and CDR2 SVGAGI. The CDR3, as DNA: TGTGCCAGCAGTTACAGGGCTAGCGGGGGGGCAAGGCAGTTCTTC. Translation gives CASSYRASGGARQFF.

With respect to this clonotype: The junction does not match germline at one end; this may be a read error. This chain links TRBV7-9 with TRBJ2-5; D may correspond to TRBD1 or TRBD2 (5 bases each). This CDR3 spans 15 amino acids. Germline CDR1 SEHNR, CDR2 FQNEAQ (reference sequence). The CDR3 DNA follows: TGTGCCAGCAGCTTAGTGGGACCTTACCAAGAGACCGAGTACTTC. As protein: CASSLVGPYQETEYF.

This clonotype was seen repeatedly, ten times or more. The chain couples TRBV7-2 to TRBJ2-1, with 11 bases that match TRBD1. The CDR3 length is 14 residues. Trimming removed 5 bases from V and 5 bases from J; junction bases left unmatched: 2. CDR1 and CDR2 from the germline V gene are SGHTA and FQGNSA. This CDR3 reads CASSRDRGNNEQFF. CDR3 bases: TGTGCCAGCAGCCGGGACAGGGGGAACAATGAGCAGTTCTTC.

Only a few counts were recorded for this clonotype. V is TRBV5-1 and J is TRBJ2-3, with D perhaps matching TRBD2 (6 bases). Deletions cut 1 base from V and 2 bases from J, with 11 bases between. This CDR3 comprises 15 residues. The germline gives CDR1 SGHRS, CDR2 YFSETQ. The CDR3 sequence: CASSLMAGLTDTQYF. As DNA, the CDR3 is TGCGCCAGCAGCTTGATGGCGGGGCTCACAGATACGCAGTATTTT. The variable domain in full, completed from reference TRBV5-1 and TRBJ2-3, reads KAGVTQTPRYLIKTRGQQVTLSCSPISGHRSVSWYQQTPGQGLQFLFEYFSETQRNKGNFPGRFSGRQFSNSRSEMNVSTLELGDSALYLCASSLMAGLTDTQYFGPGTRLTVL.

This clonotype showed up just a few times. The chain employs TRBV20-1 and TRBJ2-7; TRBD1 agrees at 7 bases. CDR3 length: 14 residues. The germline CDR1 and CDR2 sequences are DFQATT and SNEGSKA (reference sequence). Unmatched junction bases numbered 12, after V lost 3 bases and J lost 7 bases. CDR3 sequence reads: CSASAIQGLGEQYF. The CDR3 coding sequence is TGCAGTGCTAGCGCTATACAGGGGCTGGGGGAGCAGTACTTC.

The sample holds a few counts of this clonotype. The rearrangement joins TRBV7-2 to TRBJ2-2; no clear D gene. The CDR3 is 15 amino acids. CDR1 and CDR2 from the germline V gene are SGHTA and FQGNSA. V was clipped by 8 bases and J by 1 base, with 14 bases between them. CDR3 loop: CASHRIPLNTGELFF. The DNA of the CDR3 is TGTGCCAGCCATCGGATCCCGCTGAACACCGGGGAGCTGTTTTTT.